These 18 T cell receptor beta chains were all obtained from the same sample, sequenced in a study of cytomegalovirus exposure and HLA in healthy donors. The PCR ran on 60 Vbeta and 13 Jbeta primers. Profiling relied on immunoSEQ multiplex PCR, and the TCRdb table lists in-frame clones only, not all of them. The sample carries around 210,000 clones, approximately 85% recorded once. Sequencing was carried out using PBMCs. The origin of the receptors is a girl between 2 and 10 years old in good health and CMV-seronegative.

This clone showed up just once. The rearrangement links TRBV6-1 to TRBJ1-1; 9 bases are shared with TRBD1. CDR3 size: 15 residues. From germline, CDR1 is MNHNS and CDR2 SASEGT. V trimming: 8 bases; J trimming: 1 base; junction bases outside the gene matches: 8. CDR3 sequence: CASCRPQGANTEAFF. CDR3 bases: TGTGCCAGCTGCCGACCACAGGGGGCGAACACTGAAGCTTTCTTT.

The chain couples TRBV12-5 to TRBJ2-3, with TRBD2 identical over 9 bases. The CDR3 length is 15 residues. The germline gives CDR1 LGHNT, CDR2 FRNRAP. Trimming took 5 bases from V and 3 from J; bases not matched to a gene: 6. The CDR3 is CASGPLTSGTDTQYF. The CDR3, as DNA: TGTGCTAGTGGTCCGCTGACTAGCGGAACAGATACGCAGTATTTT.

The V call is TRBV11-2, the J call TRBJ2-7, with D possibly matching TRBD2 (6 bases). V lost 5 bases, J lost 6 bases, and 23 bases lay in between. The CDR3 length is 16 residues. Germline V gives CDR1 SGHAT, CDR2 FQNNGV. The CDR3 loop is CASSPRPPDYQSEQYF. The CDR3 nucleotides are TGTGCCAGCAGCCCTAGGCCGCCGGACTACCAAAGCGAGCAGTACTTC.

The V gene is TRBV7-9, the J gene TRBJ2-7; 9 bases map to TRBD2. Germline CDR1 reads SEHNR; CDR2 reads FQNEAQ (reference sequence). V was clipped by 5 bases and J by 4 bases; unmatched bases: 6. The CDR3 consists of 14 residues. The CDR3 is CASSPRGGVYEQYF. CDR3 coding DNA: TGTGCCAGCAGCCCGCGGGGGGGGGTTTACGAGCAGTACTTC.

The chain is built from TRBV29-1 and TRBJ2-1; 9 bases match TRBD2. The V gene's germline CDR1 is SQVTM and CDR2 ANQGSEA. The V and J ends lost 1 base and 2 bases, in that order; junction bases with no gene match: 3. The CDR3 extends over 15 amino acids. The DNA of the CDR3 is TGCAGCGTTGAAGGGACTAGCGCTACCTACAATGAGCAGTTCTTC. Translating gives CSVEGTSATYNEQFF.

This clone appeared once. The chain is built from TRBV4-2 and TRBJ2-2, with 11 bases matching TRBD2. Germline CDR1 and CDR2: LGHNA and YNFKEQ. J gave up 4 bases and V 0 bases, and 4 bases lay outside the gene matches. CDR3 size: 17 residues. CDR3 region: CASSQDPLAGGTGELFF. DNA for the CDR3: TGTGCCAGCAGCCAAGATCCGCTAGCGGGGGGCACCGGGGAGCTGTTTTTT.

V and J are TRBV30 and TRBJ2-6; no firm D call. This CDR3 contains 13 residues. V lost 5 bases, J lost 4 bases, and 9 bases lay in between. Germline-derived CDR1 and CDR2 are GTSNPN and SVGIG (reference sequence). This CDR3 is CAWAAAGANVLTF. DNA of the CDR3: TGTGCCTGGGCGGCGGCCGGGGCCAACGTCCTGACTTTC. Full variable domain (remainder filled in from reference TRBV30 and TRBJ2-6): SQTIHQWPATLVQPVGSPLSLECTVEGTSNPNLYWYRQAAGRGLQLLFYSVGIGQISSEVPQNLSASRPQDRQFILSSKKLLLSDSGFYLCAWAAAGANVLTFGAGSRLTVL.

The CDR3: CTSSRCNLQGAEGEKLFF. CDR3 nucleotide sequence: TGCACCAGCAGCCGATGCAACCTCCAGGGGGCAGAAGGGGAAAAACTGTTTTTT. The V and J genes are TRBV1 and TRBJ1-4; TRBD1, the D gene given by the table, was not confirmed from the DNA. TRBV1 is reported as a pseudogene. The CDR3 spans 18 residues.

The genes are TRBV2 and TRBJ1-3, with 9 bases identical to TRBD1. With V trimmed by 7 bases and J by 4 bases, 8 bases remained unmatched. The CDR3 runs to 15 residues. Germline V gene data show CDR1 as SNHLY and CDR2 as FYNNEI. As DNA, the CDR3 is TGTGCCAGCACCAGGACAGGGGATTCAGGAAACACCATATATTTT. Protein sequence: CASTRTGDSGNTIYF.

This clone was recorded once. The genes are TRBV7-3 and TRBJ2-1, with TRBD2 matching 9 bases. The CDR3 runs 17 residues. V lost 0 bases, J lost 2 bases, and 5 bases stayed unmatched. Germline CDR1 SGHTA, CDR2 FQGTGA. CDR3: CASSLTTGTSTYNEQFF. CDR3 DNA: TGTGCCAGCAGCTTAACTACCGGGACTAGCACCTACAATGAGCAGTTCTTC.

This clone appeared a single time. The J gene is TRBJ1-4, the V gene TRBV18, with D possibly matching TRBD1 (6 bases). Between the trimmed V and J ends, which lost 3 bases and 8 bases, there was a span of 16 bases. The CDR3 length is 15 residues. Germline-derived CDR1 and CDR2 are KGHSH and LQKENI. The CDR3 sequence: CASSPGTPRREKLFF. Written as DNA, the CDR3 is TGTGCCAGCTCACCGGGGACACCTCGGAGGGAAAAACTGTTTTTT.

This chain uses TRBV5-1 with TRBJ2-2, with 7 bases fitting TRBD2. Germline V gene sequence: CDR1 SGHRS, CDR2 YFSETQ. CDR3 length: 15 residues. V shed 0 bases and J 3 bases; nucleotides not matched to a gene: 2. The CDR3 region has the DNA TGCGCCAGCAGCTTGGAGGCGGGGGACACCGGGGAGCTGTTTTTT. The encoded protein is CASSLEAGDTGELFF.

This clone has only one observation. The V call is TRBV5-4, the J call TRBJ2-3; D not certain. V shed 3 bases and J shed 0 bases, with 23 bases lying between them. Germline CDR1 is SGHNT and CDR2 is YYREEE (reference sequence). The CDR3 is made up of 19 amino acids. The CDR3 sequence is CASSSLVSYSDVSTDTQYF. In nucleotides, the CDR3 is TGTGCCAGCAGCTCCCTTGTGTCATACAGTGACGTCAGCACAGATACGCAGTATTTT.

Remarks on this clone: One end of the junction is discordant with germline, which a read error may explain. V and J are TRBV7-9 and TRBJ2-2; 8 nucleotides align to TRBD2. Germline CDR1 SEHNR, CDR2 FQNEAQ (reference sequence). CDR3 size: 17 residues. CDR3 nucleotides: TGTTCCAGCAGTCCGATCCCCAGCGGGAGCGGGACCGGGGAGCTGTTTTTT. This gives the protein CSSSPIPSGSGTGELFF.

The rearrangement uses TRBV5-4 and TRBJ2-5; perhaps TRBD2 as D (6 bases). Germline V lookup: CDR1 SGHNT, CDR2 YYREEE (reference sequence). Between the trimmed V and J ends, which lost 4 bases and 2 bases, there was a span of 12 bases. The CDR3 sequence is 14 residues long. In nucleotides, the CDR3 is TGTGCCAGCAGCCACGGGGCGGGACAAGAGACCCAGTACTTC. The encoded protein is CASSHGAGQETQYF.

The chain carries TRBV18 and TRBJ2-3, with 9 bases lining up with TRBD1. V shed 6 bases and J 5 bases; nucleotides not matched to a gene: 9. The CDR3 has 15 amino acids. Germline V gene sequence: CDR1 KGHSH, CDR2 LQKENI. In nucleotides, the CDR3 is TGTGCCAGCTCGTTCCGGGACAGGGCCATAGATACGCAGTATTTT. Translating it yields CASSFRDRAIDTQYF.

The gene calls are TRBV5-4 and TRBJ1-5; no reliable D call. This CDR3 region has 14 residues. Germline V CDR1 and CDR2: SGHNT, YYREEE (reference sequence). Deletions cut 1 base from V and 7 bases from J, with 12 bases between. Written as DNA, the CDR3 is TGTGCCAGCAGCTTGCAACAGACGGAACAGCCCCAGCATTTT. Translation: CASSLQQTEQPQHF.

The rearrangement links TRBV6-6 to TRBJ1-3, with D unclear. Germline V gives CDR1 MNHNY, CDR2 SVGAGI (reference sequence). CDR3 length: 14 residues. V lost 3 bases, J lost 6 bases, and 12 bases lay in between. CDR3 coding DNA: TGTGCCAGCAGTTATCTGGGCAGACCAAACACCATATATTTT. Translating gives CASSYLGRPNTIYF.